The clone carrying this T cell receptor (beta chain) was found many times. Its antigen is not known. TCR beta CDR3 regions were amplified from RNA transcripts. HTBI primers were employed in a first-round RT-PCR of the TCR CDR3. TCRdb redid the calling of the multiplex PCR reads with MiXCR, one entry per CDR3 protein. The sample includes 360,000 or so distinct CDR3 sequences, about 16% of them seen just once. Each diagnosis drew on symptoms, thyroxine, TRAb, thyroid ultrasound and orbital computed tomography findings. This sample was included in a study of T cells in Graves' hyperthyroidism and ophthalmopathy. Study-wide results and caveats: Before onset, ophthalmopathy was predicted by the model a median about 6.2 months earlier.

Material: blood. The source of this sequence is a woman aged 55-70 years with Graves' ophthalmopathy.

The CDR3 DNA follows: TGCGCCAGCAGCCCGAACCCGGGACGCCCCAGTGAGACCCAGTACTTC. Amino acids: CASSPNPGRPSETQYF. The chain recombines TRBV4-1 with TRBJ2-5; the D gene could be TRBD1 or TRBD2 (5 bases each). V shed 4 bases and J shed 5 bases, with 20 bases lying between them. CDR3 size: 16 residues. Per the germline V gene, CDR1 is MGHRA and CDR2 is YSYEKL.